The T cell receptor beta chain under discussion was sequenced for a study of blood T cell repertoires in COVID-19. Turning to the study itself: Donors in the United States, Italy and Spain gave samples during acute or convalescent COVID-19. Sources were T cells, B-cell-depleted T cells, or PBMCs; the material itself was cDNA or gDNA.

V was cut by 3 bases and J by 5 bases, with 8 bases left in between. The CDR3 covers 13 residues. The V gene's germline CDR1 is SGHVS and CDR2 FQNEAQ. Repertoires were generated with immunoSEQ multiplex PCR, while TCRdb's copy carries only in-frame clones and drops some. There are tens of thousands of clones in the sample; around 89% occur only once, and roughly 12% lies in the top ten. Sequenced: peripheral blood. The receptor was derived from a man in his sixties or seventies with active or convalescent COVID-19. J is TRBJ2-4 and V is TRBV7-8; D may be TRBD1 (6 bases). CDR3 nucleotides: TGTGCCAGCAGCTTTAGGACAGAAAACATTCAGTACTTC. Its translation: CASSFRTENIQYF.